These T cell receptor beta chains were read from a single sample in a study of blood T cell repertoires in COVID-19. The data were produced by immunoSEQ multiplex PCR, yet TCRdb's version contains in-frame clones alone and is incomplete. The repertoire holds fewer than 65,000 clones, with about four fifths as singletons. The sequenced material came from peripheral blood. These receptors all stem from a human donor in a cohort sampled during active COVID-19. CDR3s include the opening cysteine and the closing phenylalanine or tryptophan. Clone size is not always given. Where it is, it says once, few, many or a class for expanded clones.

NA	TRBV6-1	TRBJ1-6	CASSEARFSPLHF
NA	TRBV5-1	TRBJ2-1	CASVAGQGNNEQFF
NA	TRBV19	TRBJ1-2	CAPLPTGSNYGYTF
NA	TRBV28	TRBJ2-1	CASSPIGAGGLYEQFF
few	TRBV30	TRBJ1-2	CAWSVTGTGARGYTF
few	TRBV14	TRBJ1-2	CASSTLAQGSLGYTF
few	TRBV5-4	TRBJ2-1	CASSREQGARYNEQFF
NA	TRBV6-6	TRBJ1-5	CASSYGGKGGNQPQHF
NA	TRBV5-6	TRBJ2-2	CASSFWTGTGELFF
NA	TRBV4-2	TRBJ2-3	CASSQDVSGQGIDTQYF
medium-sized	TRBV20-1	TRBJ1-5	CSASRTGTNQPQHF
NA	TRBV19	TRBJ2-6	CASSPRGLSGANVLTF
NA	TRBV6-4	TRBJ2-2	CASSGTRSGELFF
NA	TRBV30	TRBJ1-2	CAWSTGHANYGYTF
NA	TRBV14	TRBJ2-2	CASSHFPTGRNTGELFF
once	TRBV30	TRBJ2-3	CAWSVPTRGTDTQYF
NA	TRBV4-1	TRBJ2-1	CASSQRGGLELGEQFF
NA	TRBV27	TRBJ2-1	CASSLERGSRKEFF
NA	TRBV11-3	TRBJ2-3	CASSLRLGGDTDTQYF
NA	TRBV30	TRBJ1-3	CAWSVVRQGRGNTIYF
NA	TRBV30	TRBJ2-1	CAWSVRGLNSYNEQFF
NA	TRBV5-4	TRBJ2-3	CASSRGGPPPTDTQYF
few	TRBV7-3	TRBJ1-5	CASSTHGPQHF
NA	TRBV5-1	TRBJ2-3	CASSLGSGGSNTQYF
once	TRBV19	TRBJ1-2	CASSPDRGSYGYTF
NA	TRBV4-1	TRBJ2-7	CASSLAQTSSYEQYF
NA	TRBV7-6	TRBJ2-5	CASLAGDLVQETQYF
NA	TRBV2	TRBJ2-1	CASSSGTALYNEQFF
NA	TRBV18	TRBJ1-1	CASSPGQGGEAFF
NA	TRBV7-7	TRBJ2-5	CASSLYGGDATQYF
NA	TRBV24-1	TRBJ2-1	CATSDVGQGNDEQFF